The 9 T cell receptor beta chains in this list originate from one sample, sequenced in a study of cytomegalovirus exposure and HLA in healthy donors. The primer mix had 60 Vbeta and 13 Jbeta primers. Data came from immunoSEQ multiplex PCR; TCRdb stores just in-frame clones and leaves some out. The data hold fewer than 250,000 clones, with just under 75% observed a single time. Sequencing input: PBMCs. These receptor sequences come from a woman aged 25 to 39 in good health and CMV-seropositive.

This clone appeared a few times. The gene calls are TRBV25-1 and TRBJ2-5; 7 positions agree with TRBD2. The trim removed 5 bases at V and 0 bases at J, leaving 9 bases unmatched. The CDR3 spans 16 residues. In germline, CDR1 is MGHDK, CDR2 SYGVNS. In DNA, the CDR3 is TGTGCCAGCAGTCCCACGACTAGCTTTTACCAAGAGACCCAGTACTTC. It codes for CASSPTTSFYQETQYF.

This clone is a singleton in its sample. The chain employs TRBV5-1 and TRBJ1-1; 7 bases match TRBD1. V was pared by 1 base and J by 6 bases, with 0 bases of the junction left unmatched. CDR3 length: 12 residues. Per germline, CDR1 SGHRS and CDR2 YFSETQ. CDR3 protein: CASSLTGAEAFF. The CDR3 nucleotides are TGCGCCAGCAGCTTGACAGGGGCTGAAGCTTTCTTT.

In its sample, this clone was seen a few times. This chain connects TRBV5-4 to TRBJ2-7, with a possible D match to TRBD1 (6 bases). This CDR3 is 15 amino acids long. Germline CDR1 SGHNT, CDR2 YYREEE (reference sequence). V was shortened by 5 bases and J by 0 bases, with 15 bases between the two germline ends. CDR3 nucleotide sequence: TGTGCCAGCAGTTTAAGGGGGAAAAGCTCCTACGAGCAGTACTTC. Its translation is CASSLRGKSSYEQYF.

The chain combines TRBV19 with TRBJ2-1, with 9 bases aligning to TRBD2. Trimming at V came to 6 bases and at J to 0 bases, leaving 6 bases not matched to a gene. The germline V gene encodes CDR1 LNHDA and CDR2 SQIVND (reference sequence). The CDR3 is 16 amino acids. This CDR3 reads CASRFLAGSSYNEQFF. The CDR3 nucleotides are TGTGCCAGTAGGTTCCTAGCGGGGAGCTCCTACAATGAGCAGTTCTTC.

The chain's CDR3 is CASRGLFTNTEAFF. The CDR3 region has the DNA TGTGCCAGCAGAGGACTCTTCACGAACACTGAAGCTTTCTTT. V is TRBV2 and J is TRBJ1-1, with D unresolved. This CDR3 has 14 residues. Per the germline V gene, CDR1 is SNHLY and CDR2 is FYNNEI. The V and J ends lost 6 bases and 1 base respectively, with 12 bases between them.

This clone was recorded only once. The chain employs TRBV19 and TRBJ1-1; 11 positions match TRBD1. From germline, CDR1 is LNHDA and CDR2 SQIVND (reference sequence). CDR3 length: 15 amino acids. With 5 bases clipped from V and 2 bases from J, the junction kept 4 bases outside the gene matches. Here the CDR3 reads CASSQGQGVNTEAFF. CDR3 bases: TGTGCCAGTAGTCAGGGACAGGGGGTAAACACTGAAGCTTTCTTT.

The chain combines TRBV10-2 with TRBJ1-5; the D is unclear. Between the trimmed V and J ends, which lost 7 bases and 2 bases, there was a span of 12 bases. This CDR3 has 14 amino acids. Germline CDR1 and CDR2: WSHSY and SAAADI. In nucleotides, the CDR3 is TGCGCCAGCACGTTGCAGGCCGGCAATCAGCCCCAGCATTTT. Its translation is CASTLQAGNQPQHF.

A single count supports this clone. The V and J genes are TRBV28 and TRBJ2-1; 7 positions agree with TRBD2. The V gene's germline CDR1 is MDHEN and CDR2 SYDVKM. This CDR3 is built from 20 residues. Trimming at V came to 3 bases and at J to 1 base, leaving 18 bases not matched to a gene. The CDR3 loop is CASSFLGGWLSGTSYNEQFF. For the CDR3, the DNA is TGTGCCAGCAGTTTTCTGGGGGGGTGGTTGAGCGGGACTTCCTACAATGAGCAGTTCTTC.

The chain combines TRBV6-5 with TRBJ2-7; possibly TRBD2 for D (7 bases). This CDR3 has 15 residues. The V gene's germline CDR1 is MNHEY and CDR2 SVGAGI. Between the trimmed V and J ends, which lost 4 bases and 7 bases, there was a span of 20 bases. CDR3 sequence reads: CASSFRRGPEGEQYF. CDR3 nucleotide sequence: TGTGCCAGCAGTTTTAGGCGGGGGCCGGAGGGGGAGCAGTACTTC.